This is a list of T cell receptor beta chains from one sample in a study of liver allograft versus peripheral blood T cells. TCRdb recomputed calls from the reads with MiXCR, one row per CDR3 protein. Of fewer than 10,000 distinct CDR3 sequences detected, around 20% appear once; the ten largest clones hold under 4.5%. These receptor sequences come from a human patient who had a liver transplant. A share of the T cells may be of graft donor origin. Each CDR3 is given with its conserved first and last residue. D genes are given only for firm matches. Not all rows give a size; the values are once, few, many and, for expanded clones, a class.

j_call	v_call	d_call	clone_size	cdr3_nt	cdr3_aa
TRBJ2-7	TRBV20-1	.	.	TGCAGTGCTGGGGGCGGGGACGAGCAGTACTTC	CSAGGGDEQYF
TRBJ1-2	TRBV9	TRBD1	few	TGTGCCAGCAGAGGGGAGGGGGCGAGCTATGGCTACACCTTC	CASRGEGASYGYTF
TRBJ1-5	TRBV6-5	TRBD1	many	TGTGCCAGCAGAACCGACAGGGCAAGCAATCAGCCCCAGCATTTT	CASRTDRASNQPQHF
TRBJ2-3	TRBV6-1	.	many	TGTGCCAGCGAGATCCCCGGGAGTAGCACAGATACGCAGTATTTT	CASEIPGSSTDTQYF
TRBJ1-1	TRBV30	.	many	TGTGCCTGGAGTGTGGCGTATGAAGCTTTCTTT	CAWSVAYEAFF
TRBJ1-3	TRBV25-1	TRBD1	.	TGTGCCAGCATTGGGGACAGGGGTTCTGGAAACACCATATATTTT	CASIGDRGSGNTIYF
TRBJ2-7	TRBV15	.	medium-sized	TGTGCCACCAGCAGAGATCGGGATACATTCTACGAGCAGTACTTC	CATSRDRDTFYEQYF
TRBJ1-1	TRBV28	TRBD1	medium-sized	TGTGCCATCGGGACAGGGCTCACTGAAGCTTTCTTT	CAIGTGLTEAFF
TRBJ2-1	TRBV30	TRBD2	.	TGTGCCTGGGAGCGGGAGGGCCAGAATGAGCAGTTCTTC	CAWEREGQNEQFF
TRBJ1-2	TRBV28	.	.	TGTGCCAGCAGTCTGATGGCCAGGGTGACTGGCTACACCTTC	CASSLMARVTGYTF
TRBJ1-5	TRBV28	.	.	TGTGCCACCACCAGGGGCGATCAGCCCCAGCATTTT	CATTRGDQPQHF
TRBJ1-1	TRBV15	.	medium-sized	TGTGCCACCAGCAAATATACGGACGGACACACTGAAGCTTTCTTT	CATSKYTDGHTEAFF
TRBJ2-5	TRBV6-1	TRBD2	medium-sized	TGTGCCAGCAGTGAACTCAGCGGGGGATTCCAAGAGACCCAGTACTTC	CASSELSGGFQETQYF
TRBJ2-7	TRBV6-1	.	medium-sized	TGTGCCAGCAAAGACGACCACTACGAGCAGTACTTC	CASKDDHYEQYF
TRBJ2-1	TRBV6-5	TRBD1	medium-sized	TGTGCCAGCAGTTGGGTAGGTCCTGGACAGGGTATCCACAATGAGCAGTTCTTC	CASSWVGPGQGIHNEQFF
TRBJ1-2	TRBV18	.	medium-sized	TGTGCCAGCTCACCCTCAGCGCAGGGGAACTATGGCTACACCTTC	CASSPSAQGNYGYTF
TRBJ2-7	TRBV19	TRBD2	medium-sized	TGTGCCAGTAGACCGACTAGCGGGAACTACGAGCAGTACTTC	CASRPTSGNYEQYF
TRBJ2-4	TRBV19	TRBD2	medium-sized	TGTGCCAGTAAGGCGGGAGGGAGAAGAAACATTCAGTACTTC	CASKAGGRRNIQYF
TRBJ2-3	TRBV6-1	.	many	TGTGCCAGCAGTCAGGACCCAGATACGCAGTATTTT	CASSQDPDTQYF
TRBJ1-5	TRBV30	.	.	TGTGCCTGGAGTGGTCTGGGGGCGGGTCAGCCCCAGCATTTT	CAWSGLGAGQPQHF
TRBJ2-2	TRBV28	.	.	TGTGCCAACCGGGACACTAACACCGGGGAGCTGTTTTTT	CANRDTNTGELFF
TRBJ1-4	TRBV6-2/TRBV6-3	TRBD1	many	TGTGCCAGCAGTTACGGGGGACAGTCAAATGAAAAACTGTTTTTT	CASSYGGQSNEKLFF
TRBJ2-4	TRBV19	TRBD1	medium-sized	TGTGCCAGTAGTACAGGGGGCGCCAAAAACATTCAGTACTTC	CASSTGGAKNIQYF
TRBJ1-1	TRBV18	.	medium-sized	TGTGCCAGCTCACCAGACGGTCGATTGATGAACACTGAAGCTTTCTTT	CASSPDGRLMNTEAFF
TRBJ2-1	TRBV27	.	medium-sized	TGTGCCAGCACCTCTGACGGACGCCCCTACAATGAGCAGTTCTTC	CASTSDGRPYNEQFF
TRBJ2-2	TRBV7-3	.	.	TGTGCCAGCAGCAATTCGAACAACGGGGAGCTGTTTTTT	CASSNSNNGELFF
TRBJ2-3	TRBV5-1	.	.	TGCGCCAGCAGCCGTGGGCAGGCCCTCACAGATACGCAGTATTTT	CASSRGQALTDTQYF
TRBJ2-7	TRBV20-1	TRBD2	once	TGCAGTGCTAGACCGGGGGGGGCATCCTACGAGCAGTACTTC	CSARPGGASYEQYF
TRBJ1-2	TRBV30	TRBD1	medium-sized	TGTGCCTGGAGATCCCTCAGGGGGGACTATGGCTACACCTTC	CAWRSLRGDYGYTF
TRBJ2-1	TRBV5-1	TRBD2	.	TGCGCCAGCCGAGGGACTAGCGGGAGTATTGAGCAGTTCTTC	CASRGTSGSIEQFF
TRBJ1-3	TRBV20-1	.	.	TGCAGTGCTGAAAAGGGTGGAAACACCATATATTTT	CSAEKGGNTIYF
TRBJ1-4	TRBV19	.	medium-sized	TGTGCCAGTAGTTCATTGACAGGAAAGGATGAAAAACTGTTTTTT	CASSSLTGKDEKLFF
TRBJ1-1	TRBV6-1	.	medium-sized	TGTGCCAGCATCTTGGGCACTGAAGCTTTCTTT	CASILGTEAFF
TRBJ2-7	TRBV29-1	TRBD1	medium-sized	TGCAGCGTTGGACAGGGGGCAAATGAGCAGTACTTC	CSVGQGANEQYF
TRBJ2-5	TRBV6-5	.	.	TGTGCCAGCAGGCAAACTAGTGGTGAGACCCAGTACTTC	CASRQTSGETQYF
TRBJ2-2	TRBV20-1	.	few	TGCAGTGCTATAGGGAGGCGGACCGGGGAGCTGTTTTTT	CSAIGRRTGELFF
TRBJ1-4	TRBV2	.	once	TGTGCCAGCCGCCGAGACAGAATGAATGAAAAACTGTTTTTT	CASRRDRMNEKLFF
TRBJ2-1	TRBV6-5	TRBD2	medium-sized	TGTGCCAGCTCCCCCCCACTAGCGGGGGTCGGCGATGAGCAGTTCTTC	CASSPPLAGVGDEQFF
TRBJ1-1	TRBV20-1	.	.	TGCAGTGCTAGGAATGGGTGGAACACTGAAGCTTTCTTT	CSARNGWNTEAFF
TRBJ2-1	TRBV18	.	medium-sized	TGTGCCAGCTCACTGGGGGATACCGACAATGAGCAGTTCTTC	CASSLGDTDNEQFF
TRBJ1-4	TRBV5-4	.	medium-sized	TGTGCCAGCAGCCCCGAGGGGCCTACCGAAAAACTGTTTTTT	CASSPEGPTEKLFF
TRBJ1-4	TRBV12-3/TRBV12-4	.	.	TGTGCCAGCACCTCCAAAATCGGGGTTGCTAATGAAAAACTGTTTTTT	CASTSKIGVANEKLFF
TRBJ1-1	TRBV30	.	many	TGTGCCTGGAGCTCAGCCGGATACACTGAAGCTTTCTTT	CAWSSAGYTEAFF
TRBJ1-6	TRBV5-4	.	.	TGTGCCAGCAGCTTGGGGGCGACAGGATATAATTCACCCCTCCACTTT	CASSLGATGYNSPLHF
TRBJ1-1	TRBV19	.	medium-sized	TGTGCCAGTAGTCCCAGGGGCGTCGAAGCTTTCTTT	CASSPRGVEAFF
TRBJ1-2	TRBV29-1	.	medium-sized	TGCAGCGCCGACCGAGGGAGCTATGGCTACACCTTC	CSADRGSYGYTF
TRBJ2-4	TRBV6-5	.	.	TGTGCCAGCAGTTACTCGAGGGGGGTAGGGGCCAAAAACATTCAGTACTTC	CASSYSRGVGAKNIQYF
TRBJ1-5	TRBV28	.	few	TGTGCCAGCAGTTTCCAGGGGATAAGCAATCAGCCCCAGCATTTT	CASSFQGISNQPQHF
TRBJ2-3	TRBV29-1	TRBD1	many	TGCAGCGTTGCTAAGACAGGGAGTGCAGATACGCAGTATTTT	CSVAKTGSADTQYF
TRBJ1-1	TRBV27	.	medium-sized	TGTGCCAGCAGTTTGAGACAGATGAACACTGAAGCTTTCTTT	CASSLRQMNTEAFF
TRBJ1-2	TRBV30	.	many	TGTGCCTGGAGCCCGGGGAGCCTAAACTATGGCTACACCTTC	CAWSPGSLNYGYTF
TRBJ2-1	TRBV19	TRBD2	.	TGTGCCAGTAGTGGGGGACTAGCGGGAGGACCAGTCTCCTACAATGAGCAGTTCTTC	CASSGGLAGGPVSYNEQFF
TRBJ1-4	TRBV5-6	.	.	TGTGCCAGCAGCTTAGTAGAATTTAATGAAAAACTGTTTTTT	CASSLVEFNEKLFF
TRBJ2-7	TRBV29-1	TRBD1	many	TGCAGCGTTGAAATCACCCCGACCGGGACAGGGCCCTACGAGCAGTACTTC	CSVEITPTGTGPYEQYF
TRBJ2-7	TRBV29-1	TRBD1	medium-sized	TGCAGCGGGGGACAGGGGTCGGAGCAGTACTTC	CSGGQGSEQYF